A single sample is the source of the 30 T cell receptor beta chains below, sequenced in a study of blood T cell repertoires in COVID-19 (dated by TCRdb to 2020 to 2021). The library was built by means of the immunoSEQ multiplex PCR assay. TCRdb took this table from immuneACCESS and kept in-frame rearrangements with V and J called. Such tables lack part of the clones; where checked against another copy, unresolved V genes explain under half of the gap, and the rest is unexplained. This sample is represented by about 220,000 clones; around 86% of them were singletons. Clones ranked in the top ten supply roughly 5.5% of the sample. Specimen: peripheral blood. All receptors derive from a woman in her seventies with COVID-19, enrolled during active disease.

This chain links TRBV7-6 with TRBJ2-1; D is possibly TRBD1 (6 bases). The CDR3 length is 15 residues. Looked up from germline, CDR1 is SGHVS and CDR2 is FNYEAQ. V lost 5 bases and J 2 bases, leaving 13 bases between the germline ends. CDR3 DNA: TGTGCCAGCAGCCCTGCAGGGGACCCCTACAATGAGCAGTTCTTC. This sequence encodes CASSPAGDPYNEQFF.

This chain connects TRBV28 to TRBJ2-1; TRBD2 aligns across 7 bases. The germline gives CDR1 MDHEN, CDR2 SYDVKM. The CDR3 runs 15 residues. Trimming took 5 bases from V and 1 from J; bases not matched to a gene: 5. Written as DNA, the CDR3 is TGTGCCAGCAGTACTAGCGACCTTTCCTACAATGAGCAGTTCTTC. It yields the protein CASSTSDLSYNEQFF.

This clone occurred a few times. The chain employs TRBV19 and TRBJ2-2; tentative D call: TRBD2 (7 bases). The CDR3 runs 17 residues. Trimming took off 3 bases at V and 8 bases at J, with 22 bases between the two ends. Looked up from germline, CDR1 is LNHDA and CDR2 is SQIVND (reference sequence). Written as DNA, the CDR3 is TGTGCCAGTAGTATCTGGGGGGGGCCCAGGCCCGGTGGGGAGCTGTTTTTT. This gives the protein CASSIWGGPRPGGELFF.

CDR3 DNA: TGTGCCAGCAGCGTAGGAATTCAGGAAACTTACTATGGCTACACCTTC. Translated: CASSVGIQETYYGYTF. The chain combines TRBV9 with TRBJ1-2; D unclear. The V end lost 0 bases, the J end lost 3 bases, and 15 bases lay between the germline ends. This CDR3 spans 16 amino acids. Germline CDR1 is SGDLS and CDR2 is YYNGEE.

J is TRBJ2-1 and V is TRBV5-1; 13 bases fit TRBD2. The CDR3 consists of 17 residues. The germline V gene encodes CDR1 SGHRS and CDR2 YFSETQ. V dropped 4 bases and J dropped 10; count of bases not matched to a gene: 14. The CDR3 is CASSQLSGLAGRGEQFF. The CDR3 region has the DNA TGCGCCAGCAGCCAACTTTCGGGACTAGCGGGAAGGGGCGAGCAGTTCTTC.

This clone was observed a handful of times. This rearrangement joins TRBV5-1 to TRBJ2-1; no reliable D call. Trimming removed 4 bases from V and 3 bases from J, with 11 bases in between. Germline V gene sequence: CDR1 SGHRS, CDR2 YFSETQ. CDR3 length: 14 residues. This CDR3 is CASSGSTIYNEQFF. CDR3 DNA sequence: TGCGCCAGCAGCGGATCAACTATCTACAATGAGCAGTTCTTC.

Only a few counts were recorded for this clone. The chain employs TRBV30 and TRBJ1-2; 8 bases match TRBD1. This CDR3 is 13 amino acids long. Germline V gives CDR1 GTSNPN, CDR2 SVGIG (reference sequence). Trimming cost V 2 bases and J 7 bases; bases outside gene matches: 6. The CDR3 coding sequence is TGTGCCTGGAGTTATACAGGGGGAGCTGGCTACACCTTC. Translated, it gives CAWSYTGGAGYTF.

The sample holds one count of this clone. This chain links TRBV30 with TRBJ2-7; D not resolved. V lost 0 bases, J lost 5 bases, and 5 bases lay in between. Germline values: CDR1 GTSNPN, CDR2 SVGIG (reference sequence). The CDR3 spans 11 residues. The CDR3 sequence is CAWSVENEQYF. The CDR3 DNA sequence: TGTGCCTGGAGTGTAGAGAACGAGCAGTACTTC.

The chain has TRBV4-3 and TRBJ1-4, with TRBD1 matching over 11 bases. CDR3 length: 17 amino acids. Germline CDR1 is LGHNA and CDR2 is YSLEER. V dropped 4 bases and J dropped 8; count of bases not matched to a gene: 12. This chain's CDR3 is CASSLQWTGGAGEKLFF. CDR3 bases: TGCGCCAGCAGCCTACAGTGGACAGGGGGCGCGGGGGAAAAACTGTTTTTT.

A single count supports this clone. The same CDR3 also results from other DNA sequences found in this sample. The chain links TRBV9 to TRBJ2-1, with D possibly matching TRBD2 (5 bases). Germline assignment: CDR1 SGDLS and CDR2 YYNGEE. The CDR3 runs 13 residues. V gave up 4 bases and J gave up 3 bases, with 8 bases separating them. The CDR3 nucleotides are TGTGCCAGCAGCTACCGGGGCTACAATGAGCAGTTCTTC. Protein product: CASSYRGYNEQFF.

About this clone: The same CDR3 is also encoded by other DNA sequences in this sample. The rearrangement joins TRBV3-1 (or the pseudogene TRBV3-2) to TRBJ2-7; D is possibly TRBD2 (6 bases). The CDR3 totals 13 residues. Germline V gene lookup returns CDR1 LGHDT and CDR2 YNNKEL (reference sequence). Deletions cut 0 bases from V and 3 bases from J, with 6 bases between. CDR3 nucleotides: TGTGCCAGCAGCCAAGAGGGAGGCTACGAGCAGTACTTC. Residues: CASSQEGGYEQYF.

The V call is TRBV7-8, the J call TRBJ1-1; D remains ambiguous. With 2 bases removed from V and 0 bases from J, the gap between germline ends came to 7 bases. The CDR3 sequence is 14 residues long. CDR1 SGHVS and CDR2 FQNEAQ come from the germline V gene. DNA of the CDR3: TGTGCCAGCAGCTTATTAAACATGAACACTGAAGCTTTCTTT. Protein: CASSLLNMNTEAFF. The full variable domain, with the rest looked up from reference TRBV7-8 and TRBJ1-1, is GAGVSQSPRYKVAKRGQDVALRCDPISGHVSLFWYQQALGQGPEFLTYFQNEAQLDKSGLPSDRFFAERPEGSVSTLKIQRTQQEDSAVYLCASSLLNMNTEAFFGQGTRLTVV.

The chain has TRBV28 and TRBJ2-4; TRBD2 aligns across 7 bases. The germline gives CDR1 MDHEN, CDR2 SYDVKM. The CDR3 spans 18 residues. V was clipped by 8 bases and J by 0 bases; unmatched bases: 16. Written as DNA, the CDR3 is TGTGCCAGCTCTATGGGCTCTAGCGGAGGGCTAGCCAAAAACATTCAGTACTTC. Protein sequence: CASSMGSSGGLAKNIQYF.

CDR3 loop: CASSSKQGIRTEAFF. The CDR3, as DNA: TGCGCCAGCAGCTCCAAACAGGGAATAAGGACTGAAGCTTTCTTT. This chain joins TRBV5-1 and TRBJ1-1; D is perhaps TRBD1 (6 bases). The V end was cut by 3 bases, the J end by 5 bases, with 17 bases between. Germline values: CDR1 SGHRS, CDR2 YFSETQ. The CDR3 consists of 15 residues.

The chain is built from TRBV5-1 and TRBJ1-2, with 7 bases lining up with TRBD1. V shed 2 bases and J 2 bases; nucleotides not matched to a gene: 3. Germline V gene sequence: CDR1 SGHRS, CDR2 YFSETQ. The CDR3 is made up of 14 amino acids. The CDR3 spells CASSLLGQNYGYTF. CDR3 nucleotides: TGCGCCAGCAGCTTACTGGGACAGAACTATGGCTACACCTTC.

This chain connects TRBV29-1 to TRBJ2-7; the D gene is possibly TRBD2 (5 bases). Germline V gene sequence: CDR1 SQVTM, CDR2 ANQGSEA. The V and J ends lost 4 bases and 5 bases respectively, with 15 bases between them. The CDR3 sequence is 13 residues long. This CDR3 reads CSVGRGATDEQYF. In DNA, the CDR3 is TGCAGCGTTGGACGGGGAGCTACCGACGAGCAGTACTTC.

The CDR3 bases are TGTGCCAGCAGCGTAGCGGGGACTAGCGGGAGTGGCGATGAGCAGTTCTTC. The encoded protein is CASSVAGTSGSGDEQFF. The V gene is TRBV9, the J gene TRBJ2-1; TRBD2 aligns across 14 bases. CDR3 length: 17 amino acids. J was trimmed by 8 bases and V by 0 bases; bases with no gene match: 7. Germline assignment: CDR1 SGDLS and CDR2 YYNGEE.

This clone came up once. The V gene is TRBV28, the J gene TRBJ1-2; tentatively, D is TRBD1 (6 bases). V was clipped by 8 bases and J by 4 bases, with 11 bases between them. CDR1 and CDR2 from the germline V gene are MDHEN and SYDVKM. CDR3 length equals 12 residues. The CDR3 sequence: CASGGAGYGYTF. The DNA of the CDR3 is TGTGCCAGCGGGGGCGCAGGCTATGGCTACACCTTC.

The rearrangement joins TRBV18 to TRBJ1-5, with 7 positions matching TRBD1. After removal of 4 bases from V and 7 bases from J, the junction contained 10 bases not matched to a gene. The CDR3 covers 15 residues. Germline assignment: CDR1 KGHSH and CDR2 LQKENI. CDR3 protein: CASSLAPGQYQPQHF. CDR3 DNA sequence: TGTGCCAGCTCACTGGCACCGGGACAGTACCAGCCCCAGCATTTT.

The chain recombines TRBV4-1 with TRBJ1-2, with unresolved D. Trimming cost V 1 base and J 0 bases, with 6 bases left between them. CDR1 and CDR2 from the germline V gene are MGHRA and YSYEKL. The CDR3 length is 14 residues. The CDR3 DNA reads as TGCGCCAGCAGCCAAGCGGGGACTAACTATGGCTACACCTTC. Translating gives CASSQAGTNYGYTF.

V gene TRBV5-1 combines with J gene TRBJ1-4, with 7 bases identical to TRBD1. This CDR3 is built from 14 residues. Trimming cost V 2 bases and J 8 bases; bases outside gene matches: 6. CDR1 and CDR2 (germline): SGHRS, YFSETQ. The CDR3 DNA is TGCGCCAGCAGCTTCACAGGGGTCGGCGAAAAACTGTTTTTT. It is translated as CASSFTGVGEKLFF. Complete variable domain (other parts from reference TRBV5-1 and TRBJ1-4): KAGVTQTPRYLIKTRGQQVTLSCSPISGHRSVSWYQQTPGQGLQFLFEYFSETQRNKGNFPGRFSGRQFSNSRSEMNVSTLELGDSALYLCASSFTGVGEKLFFGSGTQLSVL.

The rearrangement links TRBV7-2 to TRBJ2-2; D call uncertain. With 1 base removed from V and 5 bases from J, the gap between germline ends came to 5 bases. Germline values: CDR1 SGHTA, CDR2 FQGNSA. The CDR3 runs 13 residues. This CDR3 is CASSLEQTGELFF. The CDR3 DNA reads TGTGCCAGCAGCTTAGAACAAACCGGGGAGCTGTTTTTT.

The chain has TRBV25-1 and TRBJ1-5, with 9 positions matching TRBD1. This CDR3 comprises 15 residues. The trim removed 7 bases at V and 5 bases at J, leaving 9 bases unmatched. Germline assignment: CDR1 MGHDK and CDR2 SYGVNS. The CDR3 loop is CASTPSRDRDQPQHF. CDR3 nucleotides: TGTGCCAGCACCCCGTCCCGGGACAGGGATCAGCCCCAGCATTTT.

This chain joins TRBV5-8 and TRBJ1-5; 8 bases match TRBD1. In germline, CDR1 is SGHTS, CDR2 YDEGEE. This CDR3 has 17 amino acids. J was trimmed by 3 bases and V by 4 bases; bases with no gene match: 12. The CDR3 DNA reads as TGTGCCAGCAGCCGGAGATTGACAGGGGCCCACAATCAGCCCCAGCATTTT. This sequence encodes CASSRRLTGAHNQPQHF.

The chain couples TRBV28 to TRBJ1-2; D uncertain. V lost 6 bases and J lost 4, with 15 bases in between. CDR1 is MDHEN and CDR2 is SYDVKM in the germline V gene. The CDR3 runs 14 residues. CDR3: CASSSILHSYGYTF. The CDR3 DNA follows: TGTGCCAGCAGCTCTATCTTACACAGCTATGGCTACACCTTC.

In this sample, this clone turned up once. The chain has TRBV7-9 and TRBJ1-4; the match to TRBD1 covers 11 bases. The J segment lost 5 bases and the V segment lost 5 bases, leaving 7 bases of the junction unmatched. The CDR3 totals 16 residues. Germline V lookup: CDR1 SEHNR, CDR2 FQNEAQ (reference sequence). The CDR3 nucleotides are TGTGCCAGCAGCCCGGACAGGGGGCTCGTCAATGAAAAACTGTTTTTT. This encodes CASSPDRGLVNEKLFF.

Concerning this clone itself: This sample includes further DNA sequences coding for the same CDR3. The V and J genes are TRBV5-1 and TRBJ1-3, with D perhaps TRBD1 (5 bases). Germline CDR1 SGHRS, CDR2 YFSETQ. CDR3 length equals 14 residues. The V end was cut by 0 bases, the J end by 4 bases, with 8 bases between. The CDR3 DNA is TGCGCCAGCAGCTTGGCAGGGTTAGGAAACACCATATATTTT. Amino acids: CASSLAGLGNTIYF. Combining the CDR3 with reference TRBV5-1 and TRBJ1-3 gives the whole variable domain KAGVTQTPRYLIKTRGQQVTLSCSPISGHRSVSWYQQTPGQGLQFLFEYFSETQRNKGNFPGRFSGRQFSNSRSEMNVSTLELGDSALYLCASSLAGLGNTIYFGEGSWLTVV.

The CDR3 is CASSGVGGGAGANVLTF. Written as DNA, the CDR3 is TGTGCCAGCAGCGGGGTTGGGGGAGGCGCTGGGGCCAACGTCCTGACTTTC. This chain links TRBV7-2 with TRBJ2-6; D is possibly TRBD2 (6 bases). Deletions cut 5 bases from V and 2 bases from J, with 16 bases between. The germline V gene encodes CDR1 SGHTA and CDR2 FQGNSA. The CDR3 loop spans 17 amino acids.

For the CDR3, the DNA is TGCGCCAGCAGTCGGAGCTTGACAGGGGACCCACTAAGCGAGCAGTACTTC. Amino acids: CASSRSLTGDPLSEQYF. The chain carries TRBV4-1 and TRBJ2-7; 8 nucleotides agree with TRBD1. Germline assignment: CDR1 MGHRA and CDR2 YSYEKL. V lost 6 bases to trimming and J lost 6 bases; unmatched junction nucleotides: 19. This CDR3 contains 17 residues.

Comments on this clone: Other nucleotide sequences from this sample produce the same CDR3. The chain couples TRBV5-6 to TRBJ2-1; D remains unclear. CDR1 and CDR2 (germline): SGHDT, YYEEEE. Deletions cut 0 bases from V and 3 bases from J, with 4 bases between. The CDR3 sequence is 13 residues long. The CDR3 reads CASSLGLYNEQFF. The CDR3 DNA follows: TGTGCCAGCAGCTTGGGGCTCTACAATGAGCAGTTCTTC.